The rows below give T cell receptor beta chains drawn from one sample of a study of T-cell reconstitution after alpha-beta-depleted transplantation in children. One entry per CDR3 protein results from TCRdb running MiXCR on the PCR reads. Among about a million distinct CDR3 sequences listed, under 30% were seen once. The specimen comprised PBMCs, mostly from graft donor cells, sampled 360 days after TCRalphabeta/CD19-depleted stem cell transplant. These receptors all stem from a boy younger than two who had a stem cell transplant for SCID, so the T cells may come from the graft donor. The conserved cysteine and the conserved F or W are not part of the CDR3 here.

v_gene: TRBV7-6
j_gene: TRBJ2-3
CDR3aa: ASSLFGSPTDTQY

v_gene: TRBV10-3
j_gene: TRBJ2-1
CDR3aa: AISDPWTSGGLSNEQF

v_gene: TRBV20-1
j_gene: TRBJ1-1
CDR3aa: SASQVVGTEAF

v_gene: TRBV6-5
j_gene: TRBJ2-2
CDR3aa: ASSYLTGRVDTGELF

v_gene: TRBV6-6
j_gene: TRBJ1-1
CDR3aa: ASVKTGGTEAF

v_gene: TRBV12-3/TRBV12-4
j_gene: TRBJ1-1
CDR3aa: ASSFSPNTEAF

v_gene: TRBV4-1
j_gene: TRBJ2-1
CDR3aa: ASSQEDRGSRNEQF

v_gene: TRBV20-1
j_gene: TRBJ2-6
CDR3aa: SAGSGGLSGANVLT

v_gene: TRBV5-1
j_gene: TRBJ2-3
CDR3aa: ASSFEGRGTDTQY

v_gene: TRBV20-1
j_gene: TRBJ2-1
CDR3aa: SASGLAGRIHNEQF

v_gene: TRBV6-5
j_gene: TRBJ1-2
CDR3aa: ASRGTGYGYT

v_gene: TRBV20-1
j_gene: TRBJ2-5
CDR3aa: SARSLPTVQETQY

v_gene: TRBV7-9
j_gene: TRBJ2-3
CDR3aa: ASSLAGQGHSPHTQY

v_gene: TRBV5-1
j_gene: TRBJ2-1
CDR3aa: ASGPGADLLDNEQF

v_gene: TRBV6-5
j_gene: TRBJ2-5
CDR3aa: ASSHPAGQKRETQY

v_gene: TRBV20-1
j_gene: TRBJ2-1
CDR3aa: SAPGGRSSYNEQF

v_gene: TRBV6-1
j_gene: TRBJ2-2
CDR3aa: ASTGRDINTGELF

v_gene: TRBV7-2
j_gene: TRBJ2-3
CDR3aa: ASSPPGAYSTDTQY

v_gene: TRBV20-1
j_gene: TRBJ2-1
CDR3aa: SAREGAPSYNEQF

v_gene: TRBV10-3
j_gene: TRBJ2-7
CDR3aa: AIRNRTGAHHEQY

v_gene: TRBV18
j_gene: TRBJ2-4
CDR3aa: ASSPPLDRGKNIQY

v_gene: TRBV20-1
j_gene: TRBJ2-4
CDR3aa: SAPSAEQSKNIQY

v_gene: TRBV13
j_gene: TRBJ2-6
CDR3aa: ASSYRLTPKVLSGANVLT

v_gene: TRBV12-3/TRBV12-4
j_gene: TRBJ2-3
CDR3aa: ASSPGLAARTDTQY

v_gene: TRBV29-1
j_gene: TRBJ2-5
CDR3aa: SAHGQGMKTQY

v_gene: TRBV5-1
j_gene: TRBJ1-2
CDR3aa: ASSVIQGTYGYT

v_gene: TRBV29-1
j_gene: TRBJ2-3
CDR3aa: SSAGENTDTQY

v_gene: TRBV6-2/TRBV6-3
j_gene: TRBJ2-1
CDR3aa: ASRRTPYPNEQF

v_gene: TRBV15
j_gene: TRBJ1-1
CDR3aa: ATSRAVNTEAF

v_gene: TRBV15
j_gene: TRBJ2-5
CDR3aa: ATSMGPYQETQY

v_gene: TRBV10-2
j_gene: TRBJ2-2
CDR3aa: ASSEPGKGGSGELF

v_gene: TRBV29-1
j_gene: TRBJ2-7
CDR3aa: SVPPNDSGEYEQY

v_gene: TRBV29-1
j_gene: TRBJ1-2
CDR3aa: SVELAAHGFYGYT

v_gene: TRBV9
j_gene: TRBJ2-1
CDR3aa: ASSPEGVGTGPYNEQF

v_gene: TRBV4-1
j_gene: TRBJ2-1
CDR3aa: ASSQGDALRSNEQF

v_gene: TRBV6-5
j_gene: TRBJ2-5
CDR3aa: ASSFYGAPTGQETQY

v_gene: TRBV12-3/TRBV12-4
j_gene: TRBJ2-5
CDR3aa: ASSWSGPGQSETQY

v_gene: TRBV12-3/TRBV12-4
j_gene: TRBJ2-3
CDR3aa: ASSISGGGGDTQY

v_gene: TRBV29-1
j_gene: TRBJ2-7
CDR3aa: SVFGTSGAYEQY

v_gene: TRBV4-2
j_gene: TRBJ2-1
CDR3aa: ASSPGAGTISYNEQF

v_gene: TRBV10-3
j_gene: TRBJ2-1
CDR3aa: AISESAGGYNEQF

v_gene: TRBV18
j_gene: TRBJ2-3
CDR3aa: ASSRMGLAGTDTQY

v_gene: TRBV12-3/TRBV12-4
j_gene: TRBJ1-1
CDR3aa: ASKRTGTEAF

v_gene: TRBV25-1
j_gene: TRBJ1-6
CDR3aa: ASRRTGEVAPLH